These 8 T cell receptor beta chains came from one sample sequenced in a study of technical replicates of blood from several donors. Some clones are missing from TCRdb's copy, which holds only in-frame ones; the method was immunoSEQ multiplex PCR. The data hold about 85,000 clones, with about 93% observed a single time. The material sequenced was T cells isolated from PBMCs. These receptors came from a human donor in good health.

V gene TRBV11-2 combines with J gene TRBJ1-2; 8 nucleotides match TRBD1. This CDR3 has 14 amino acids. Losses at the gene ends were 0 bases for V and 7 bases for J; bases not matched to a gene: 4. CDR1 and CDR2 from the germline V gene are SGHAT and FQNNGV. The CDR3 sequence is CASSLEAGGFGYTF. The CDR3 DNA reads TGTGCCAGCAGCTTAGAGGCAGGGGGCTTTGGCTACACCTTC.

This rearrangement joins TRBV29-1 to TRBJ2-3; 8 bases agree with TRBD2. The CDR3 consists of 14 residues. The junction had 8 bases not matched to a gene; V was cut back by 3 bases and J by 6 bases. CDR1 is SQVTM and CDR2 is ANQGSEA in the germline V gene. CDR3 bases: TGCAGCGTTGATAAAGCGGGAGTGGGGGATACGCAGTATTTT. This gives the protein CSVDKAGVGDTQYF.

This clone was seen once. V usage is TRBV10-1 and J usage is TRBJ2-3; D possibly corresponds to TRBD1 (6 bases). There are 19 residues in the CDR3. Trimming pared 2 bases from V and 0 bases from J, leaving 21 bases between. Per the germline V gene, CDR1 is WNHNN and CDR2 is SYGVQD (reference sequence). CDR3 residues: CASSEPSQGKGPSTDTQYF. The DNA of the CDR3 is TGCGCCAGCAGTGAGCCGAGTCAGGGGAAAGGGCCTAGCACAGATACGCAGTATTTT.

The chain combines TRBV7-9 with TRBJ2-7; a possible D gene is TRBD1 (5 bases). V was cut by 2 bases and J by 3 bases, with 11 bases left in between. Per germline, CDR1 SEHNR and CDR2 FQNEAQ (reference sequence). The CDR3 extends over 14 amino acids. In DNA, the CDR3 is TGTGCCAGCAGCTTATCGACAGTGGGCTACGAGCAGTACTTC. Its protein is CASSLSTVGYEQYF. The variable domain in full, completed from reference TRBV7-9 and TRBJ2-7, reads DTGVSQNPRHKITKRGQNVTFRCDPISEHNRLYWYRQTLGQGPEFLTYFQNEAQLEKSRLLSDRFSAERPKGSFSTLEIQRTEQGDSAMYLCASSLSTVGYEQYFGPGTRLTVT.

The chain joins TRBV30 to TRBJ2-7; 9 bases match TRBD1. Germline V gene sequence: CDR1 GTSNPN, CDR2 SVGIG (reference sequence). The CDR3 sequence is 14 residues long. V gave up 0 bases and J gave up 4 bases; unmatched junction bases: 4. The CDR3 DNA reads TGTGCCTGGAGTGTTGGGACAGGGTTGTACGAGCAGTACTTC. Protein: CAWSVGTGLYEQYF.

CDR3 residues: CASSRGPGGEAFF. CDR3 DNA sequence: TGTGCCAGCAGCAGGGGCCCGGGGGGCGAAGCTTTCTTT. The chain employs TRBV5-4 and TRBJ1-1; perhaps TRBD1 as D (6 bases). V lost 4 bases to trimming and J lost 8 bases, with 15 bases between them. Germline CDR1 reads SGHNT; CDR2 reads YYREEE (reference sequence). The CDR3 has 13 amino acids.

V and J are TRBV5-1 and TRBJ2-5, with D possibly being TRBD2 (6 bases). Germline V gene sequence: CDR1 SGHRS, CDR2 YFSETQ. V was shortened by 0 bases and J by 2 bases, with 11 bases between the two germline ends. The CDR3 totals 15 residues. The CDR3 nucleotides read TGCGCCAGCAGCTTGGGTAGCGGAAATCAAGAGACCCAGTACTTC. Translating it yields CASSLGSGNQETQYF.

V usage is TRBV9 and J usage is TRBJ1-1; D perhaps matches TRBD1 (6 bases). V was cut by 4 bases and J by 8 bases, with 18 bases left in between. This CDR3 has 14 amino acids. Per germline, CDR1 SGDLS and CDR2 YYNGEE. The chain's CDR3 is CASSPGQSFREAFF. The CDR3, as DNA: TGTGCCAGCAGCCCCGGACAGAGTTTCAGGGAAGCTTTCTTT.